The clone carrying this T cell receptor beta chain has a count of ten or more. Its matching antigen is unknown. Patients were excluded if they had other autoimmune diseases or uncontrolled infections, and likewise if pregnancy or lactation applied. These data originate in a study of Graves' ophthalmopathy and Graves' hyperthyroidism. The study's findings and limits: Most clonotypes expanded in thyroid above 0.001 frequency were present in blood too. Ophthalmopathy and stable hyperthyroidism were discriminated by a 13-signature model, with about 90% sensitivity and nearly 84% specificity.

This CDR3 region has 15 residues. CDR1 is MNHEY, CDR2 SVGAGI, per germline. Trimming stripped 3 bases from V and 0 bases from J, with 6 bases between. The sequenced template was RNA, covering the TCR beta CDR3 region. Second-round multiplex PCR came after first-round RT-PCR with HTBI primers. Each CDR3 protein gets one entry after TCRdb re-called the multiplex PCR reads with MiXCR. The sample has 340,000 or so distinct CDR3 sequences, about a sixth seen once; the top ten hold 9% to 15%. The sequenced material came from peripheral blood. This chain joins TRBV6-5 and TRBJ2-6, with D possibly matching TRBD1 (5 bases). The receptor's source is an adult man with Graves' ophthalmopathy. The CDR3 DNA reads as TGTGCCAGCAGTTATAGGGGCTCTGGGGCCAACGTCCTGACTTTC. Protein sequence: CASSYRGSGANVLTF.